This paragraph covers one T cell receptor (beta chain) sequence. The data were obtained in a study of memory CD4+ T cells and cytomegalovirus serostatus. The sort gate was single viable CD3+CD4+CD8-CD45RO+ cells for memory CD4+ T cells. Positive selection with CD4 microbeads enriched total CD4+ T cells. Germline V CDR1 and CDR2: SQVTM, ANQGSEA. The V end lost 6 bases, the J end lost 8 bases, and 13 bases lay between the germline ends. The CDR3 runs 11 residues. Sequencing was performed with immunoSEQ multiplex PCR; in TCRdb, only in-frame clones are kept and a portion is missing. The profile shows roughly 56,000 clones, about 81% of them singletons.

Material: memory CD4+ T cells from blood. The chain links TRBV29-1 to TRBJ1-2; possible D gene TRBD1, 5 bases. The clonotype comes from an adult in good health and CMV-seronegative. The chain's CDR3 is CSVLSGGGYTF. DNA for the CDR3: TGCAGCGTGCTCAGTGGGGGGGGCTACACCTTC.